The 18 T cell receptor beta chains below were found in one sample sequenced in a study of CXCR3-negative and CXCR3-positive naive CD8 T cells. Each TRB cDNA library was prepared by 5' RACE (with UMI labels). TCRdb re-called the 5' RACE reads and gives one entry per CDR3 protein, without DNA. The listing records several thousand distinct CDR3 sequences. The sample comprised naive CXCR3- CD8+ T cells from blood. Sample subset: CD45RO-CCR7+CD27+CD95- naive CD8+ T cells lacking CXCR3 (TNR3-). Receptor source: a human donor in good health. Some clones in this sample may be carry-over from other donors' samples.

Measured by frequency, this clonotype is medium-sized (0.01 to 0.1%). CDR3 residues: CSVAGPTYNEQFF. This chain uses TRBV29-1 with TRBJ2-1; there is no DNA to check the TCRdb D call of TRBD1. The germline V gene has CDR1 SQVTM and CDR2 ANQGSEA. CDR3 length: 13 residues.

The chain has TRBV6-2 or TRBV6-3 and TRBJ2-2; no DNA is available, so the TRBD1 call from TCRdb remains unchecked. The CDR3 covers 14 residues. From germline, CDR1 is MNHEY and CDR2 SVGEGT. CDR3 region: CASSSQGGAGELFF.

This clonotype ranks as medium-sized in terms of frequency. The chain carries TRBV10-1 and TRBJ2-5; TCRdb names TRBD1, which stays unverified in the absence of DNA. CDR3 length equals 11 residues. Per the germline V gene, CDR1 is WNHNN and CDR2 is SYGVQD (reference sequence). CDR3 in amino acids: CARGTVETQYF.

The chain joins TRBV2 to TRBJ2-1. The CDR3 is 15 residues long. Germline values: CDR1 SNHLY, CDR2 FYNNEI. CDR3 region: CASSSWGGSYNEQFF.

The rearrangement joins TRBV6-1 to TRBJ2-7; TCRdb designates TRBD1, a call that cannot be tested without DNA. Per the germline V gene, CDR1 is MNHNS and CDR2 is SASEGT. This CDR3 contains 14 residues. CDR3 sequence: CASSEMGTPLEQYF.

This chain connects TRBV5-6 to TRBJ2-7; the TRBD1 assignment by TCRdb is unverifiable without DNA. CDR1 and CDR2 from the germline V gene are SGHDT and YYEEEE. This CDR3 is 15 amino acids long. The CDR3 spells CASSYLQGSTYEQYF.

This clonotype is classed as medium-sized by frequency. The genes are TRBV10-3 and TRBJ2-5. CDR3 size: 12 residues. From germline, CDR1 is ENHRY and CDR2 SYGVKD. CDR3 sequence reads: CAISESLETQYF.

This clonotype shows up as medium-sized (0.01 to 0.1%) by frequency. The chain employs TRBV29-1 and TRBJ2-1; TCRdb gives TRBD2 as the D gene, but with no DNA this cannot be confirmed. The CDR3 covers 12 residues. Germline CDR1 SQVTM, CDR2 ANQGSEA. The CDR3: CSVDQLGPEQFF.

Measured by frequency, this clonotype is medium-sized. This chain connects TRBV28 to TRBJ2-3; TCRdb names TRBD2, which stays unverified in the absence of DNA. The germline gives CDR1 MDHEN, CDR2 SYDVKM. The CDR3 runs 15 residues. The CDR3 region is CASNPSGSPTDTQYF.

The chain couples TRBV7-6 to TRBJ2-7; TCRdb calls TRBD1, which cannot be checked without DNA. The CDR3 length is 15 residues. The germline CDR1 and CDR2 sequences are SGHVS and FNYEAQ. CDR3 residues: CASSLDGTGSYEQYF.

This clonotype is identified as medium-sized from frequency. V usage is TRBV29-1 and J usage is TRBJ1-2; TCRdb proposes TRBD1, but this gene call is untestable without DNA. Germline V lookup: CDR1 SQVTM, CDR2 ANQGSEA. The CDR3 sequence is 11 residues long. CDR3 sequence: CSEDRENGYTF.

This clonotype shows up as medium-sized by frequency. The chain carries TRBV20-1 and TRBJ2-7; there is no DNA to check the TCRdb D call of TRBD1. Germline CDR1 DFQATT, CDR2 SNEGSKA (reference sequence). The CDR3 consists of 14 residues. CDR3 residues: CSAADREYNYEQYF.

The chain recombines TRBV13 with TRBJ1-2. Germline CDR1 PRHDT, CDR2 FYEKMQ (reference sequence). The CDR3 has 12 residues. CDR3 region: CASSLYPNGYTF.

According to its frequency, this clonotype is medium-sized (0.01 to 0.1%). This chain uses TRBV29-1 with TRBJ2-3; TCRdb picks TRBD2, but there is no DNA to check that call. This CDR3 comprises 15 residues. Looked up from germline, CDR1 is SQVTM and CDR2 is ANQGSEA. This CDR3 is CSVALLAEPTDTQYF.

The chain employs TRBV19 and TRBJ2-1; TCRdb's D gene call, TRBD2, goes unchecked for lack of DNA. Germline assignment: CDR1 LNHDA and CDR2 SQIVND (reference sequence). The CDR3 contains 19 residues. The CDR3 here is CASSIGDGTLPSSYNEQFF.

This clonotype registers medium-sized (0.01 to 0.1%) by frequency. The chain joins TRBV7-9 to TRBJ2-7. This CDR3 region has 14 residues. The germline gives CDR1 SEHNR, CDR2 FQNEAQ (reference sequence). The CDR3 is CASSPPGTAYEQYF.

This clonotype is called medium-sized (0.01 to 0.1%) based on its frequency. J is TRBJ1-4 and V is TRBV7-9; TCRdb proposes TRBD1, but this gene call is untestable without DNA. The germline V gene encodes CDR1 SEHNR and CDR2 FQNEAQ (reference sequence). The CDR3 length is 15 residues. The CDR3 protein is CASSRPQGTNEKLFF.

This clonotype shows up as medium-sized by frequency. Here the CDR3 reads CASNPGQGVDVLTF. The chain employs TRBV11-2 and TRBJ2-6; TCRdb gives TRBD1 as the D gene, but with no DNA this cannot be confirmed. The germline V gene encodes CDR1 SGHAT and CDR2 FQNNGV. This CDR3 spans 14 amino acids.